Each of the 10 T cell receptor beta chains below was sequenced from the same sample in a study of T-cell memory formation after mild COVID-19. TCRdb used MiXCR to reprocess the 5' RACE reads, holding one entry per CDR3 protein. The sample shows about 400,000 distinct CDR3 sequences, around 17% of them seen only once. The sample consisted of PBMCs or a T cell subset sorted from them (not recorded which). These receptors all come from a man aged 18 to 30 who had mild COVID-19 (a few samples of this study predate the infection). Cell type and time point are not known.

This clonotype was seen only a few times. This chain links TRBV19 with TRBJ2-7; TRBD1 agrees at 8 bases. V lost 4 bases and J lost 2; bases outside the gene matches: 4. Germline V lookup: CDR1 LNHDA, CDR2 SQIVND (reference sequence). This CDR3 comprises 14 residues. The CDR3 sequence is CASSRGQDAYEQYF. Written as DNA, the CDR3 is TGTGCCAGTAGTAGGGGACAGGACGCCTACGAGCAGTACTTC.

This rearrangement joins TRBV5-1 to TRBJ1-1, with D perhaps TRBD1 (6 bases). The length of the CDR3 is 16 residues. The germline V gene encodes CDR1 SGHRS and CDR2 YFSETQ. The V gene lost 0 bases and the J gene lost 1 base, with 13 bases spanning the gap. The CDR3 nucleotides are TGCGCCAGCAGCTTGGTAGGGGGACGAGAGAACACTGAAGCTTTCTTT. Translated, it gives CASSLVGGRENTEAFF.

V is TRBV2 and J is TRBJ2-1; 8 bases align to TRBD2. Trimming at V came to 7 bases and at J to 7 bases, leaving 9 bases not matched to a gene. The CDR3 runs to 14 residues. Germline V gene lookup returns CDR1 SNHLY and CDR2 FYNNEI. CDR3 nucleotides: TGTGCCAGCATGGGGTGGACGGGGGGGAATGAGCAGTTCTTC. Protein: CASMGWTGGNEQFF.

V gene TRBV7-8 combines with J gene TRBJ1-6; D call uncertain. The CDR3 is 16 residues long. Trimming removed 5 bases at V and 2 bases at J, with 13 bases between. Germline V gene lookup returns CDR1 SGHVS and CDR2 FQNEAQ. The CDR3 DNA reads as TGTGCCAGCAGCCCTGCGGTGAATCCCTATAATTCACCCCTCCACTTT. It is translated as CASSPAVNPYNSPLHF.

V and J are TRBV20-1 and TRBJ2-7; 7 bases align to TRBD2. The CDR3 runs to 13 residues. Germline V gene lookup returns CDR1 DFQATT and CDR2 SNEGSKA (reference sequence). V shed 3 bases, J shed 3 bases, and the junction held 5 bases outside the gene matches. For the CDR3, the DNA is TGCAGTGCTAGGGGGAGGGCAAGCTACGAGCAGTACGTC. Translation gives CSARGRASYEQYV.

The chain has TRBV7-2 and TRBJ2-2, with 7 positions matching TRBD2. The CDR3 is 15 amino acids. V lost 1 base to trimming and J lost 1 base; unmatched junction nucleotides: 0. Germline loops: CDR1 SGHTA, CDR2 FQGNSA. The CDR3 reads CASSLGTRNTGELFF. The CDR3 nucleotides are TGTGCCAGCAGCTTAGGGACTAGGAACACCGGGGAGCTGTTTTTT.

The sample holds a few counts of this clonotype. The chain joins TRBV27 to TRBJ2-3, with D hard to call. There are 11 residues in the CDR3. V dropped 8 bases and J dropped 4 bases, with 7 bases sitting between them. Per germline, CDR1 MNHEY and CDR2 SMNVEV (reference sequence). The CDR3 bases are TGTGCCAGCCTCGGCCCAGATACGCAGTATTTT. The encoded protein is CASLGPDTQYF.

In this sample, this clonotype turned up a few times. V and J are TRBV18 and TRBJ2-1, with no clear D. The V end was cut by 3 bases, the J end by 1 base, with 10 bases between. This CDR3 is 15 amino acids long. Germline CDR1 is KGHSH and CDR2 is LQKENI. The CDR3 reads CASSPGPGSYNEQFF. CDR3 DNA: TGTGCCAGCTCACCCGGGCCCGGGTCCTACAATGAGCAGTTCTTC.

The count of this clonotype is one. The chain links TRBV5-6 to TRBJ1-2; D might be TRBD1 (6 bases). V dropped 6 bases and J dropped 7 bases, with 16 bases sitting between them. This CDR3 has 13 amino acids. Germline loops: CDR1 SGHDT, CDR2 YYEEEE. CDR3 sequence: CASTDNRVAGYTF. CDR3 coding DNA: TGTGCCAGCACCGATAACAGGGTGGCTGGCTACACCTTC.

This clonotype was seen ten or more times. The chain recombines TRBV2 with TRBJ2-7; D gene unclear. The germline CDR1 and CDR2 sequences are SNHLY and FYNNEI. The V end lost 5 bases, the J end lost 0 bases, and 2 bases lay between the germline ends. The CDR3 spans 11 residues. As DNA, the CDR3 is TGTGCCAGCAGTTACTCCTACGAGCAGTACGTC. Translation gives CASSYSYEQYV.